The 13 T cell receptor beta chains reported below all come from one sample, sequenced in a study of vaccination and CD4 T cells after COVID-19. Oncomine TCR Beta short-read sequencing was applied to DNA from cultured CD4+ T cells. TCRdb passed the PCR reads through MiXCR, listing each CDR3 protein once. The sample records 3,800 or so distinct CDR3 sequences, less than 25% being singletons. These receptors have no known antigen. As to treatment: approximately nine-day PBMC culture with coronavirus spike peptide pools or control peptides (ViraFEST assay). The specimen comprised CD4+ T cells from blood, cultured in vitro, sampled after SARS-CoV-2 vaccination. The receptor set was obtained from a human donor who had recovered from COVID-19.

The V and J genes are TRBV10-3 and TRBJ1-2; D unresolved. V lost 4 bases and J lost 7, with 10 bases in between. Germline V gene sequence: CDR1 ENHRY, CDR2 SYGVKD. CDR3 size: 12 residues. The DNA of the CDR3 is TGTGCCATCAGTGGGGAATCCTGTGGCTACACCTTC. Its protein product is CAISGESCGYTF.

In the case of this clonotype: The junction differs from germline at one of its ends, possibly a read error. The chain has TRBV7-2 and TRBJ2-1, with D unresolved. The CDR3 is 16 residues long. From germline, CDR1 is SGHTA and CDR2 FQGNSA. The CDR3 DNA reads as TGTGCCGGCAGCCGAAAGGTCCTCCCCCCGACCAATGAGCAGTTCTTC. Encoded protein: CAGSRKVLPPTNEQFF.

J is TRBJ2-7 and V is TRBV2; D unclear. This CDR3 has 12 residues. V lost 7 bases and J lost 1, with 8 bases in between. Germline V gene lookup returns CDR1 SNHLY and CDR2 FYNNEI. DNA of the CDR3: TGTGCCAGCACTTCGGTGTCCTACGAGCAGTACTTC. Residues: CASTSVSYEQYF. The whole variable domain, remainder taken from reference TRBV2 and TRBJ2-7, is EPEVTQTPSHQVTQMGQEVILRCVPISNHLYFYWYRQILGQKVEFLVSFYNNEISEKSEIFDDQFSVERPDGSNFTLKIRSTKLEDSAMYFCASTSVSYEQYFGPGTRLTVT.

This clonotype appeared a few times. The V gene is TRBV7-2, the J gene TRBJ1-6, with unresolved D. Germline CDR1 reads SGHTA; CDR2 reads FQGNSA. The CDR3 is made up of 14 amino acids. Trimming stripped 9 bases from V and 1 base from J, with 10 bases between. The chain's CDR3 is CASLRSSYNSPLHF. The DNA of the CDR3 is TGTGCCAGTCTGCGGTCATCCTATAATTCACCCCTCCACTTT.

This rearrangement joins TRBV5-8 to TRBJ2-1; D is possibly TRBD1 or TRBD2 (6 bases each). CDR3 length equals 20 residues. CDR1 is SGHTS, CDR2 YDEGEE, per germline. V was pared by 2 bases and J by 8 bases, with 32 bases between. CDR3 nucleotide sequence: TGTGCCAGCAGCTTAACCATTCCCCTAATCGTCGGGGGCCGCGGGGATGAGCAGTTCTTC. Its protein is CASSLTIPLIVGGRGDEQFF. The variable domain in full, with the rest retrieved from reference TRBV5-8 and TRBJ2-1, is EAGVTQSPTHLIKTRGQQATLRCSPISGHTSVYWYQQALGLGLQFLLWYDEGEERNRGNFPPRFSGRQFPNYSSELNVNALELEDSALYLCASSLTIPLIVGGRGDEQFFGPGTRLTVL.

V and J are TRBV10-1 and TRBJ2-6; 9 nucleotides align to TRBD1. CDR1 WNHNN and CDR2 SYGVQD come from the germline V gene (reference sequence). This CDR3 has 15 amino acids. V gave up 4 bases and J gave up 2 bases; unmatched junction bases: 0. In DNA, the CDR3 is TGCGCCAGCAGTGGGACAGGGGCTGGGGCCAACGTCCTGACTTTC. It codes for CASSGTGAGANVLTF.

This clonotype was recorded a few times. This chain uses TRBV15 with TRBJ1-1; D gene ambiguous. V lost 0 bases to trimming and J lost 6 bases, with 8 bases between them. CDR1 and CDR2 from the germline V gene are LNHNV and YYDKDF (reference sequence). The CDR3 covers 13 residues. The CDR3 region is CATSRDIPPEAFF. As DNA, the CDR3 is TGTGCCACCAGCAGAGATATCCCCCCTGAAGCTTTCTTT.

The chain links TRBV2 to TRBJ1-2; D perhaps matches TRBD1 (5 bases). There are 14 residues in the CDR3. Trimming removed 7 bases at V and 4 bases at J, with 16 bases between. Germline-derived CDR1 and CDR2 are SNHLY and FYNNEI. The CDR3 is CASTNRGTGYGYTF. In DNA form, the CDR3 reads TGTGCCAGCACCAATCGGGGCACGGGCTATGGCTACACCTTC.

V and J are TRBV5-6 and TRBJ1-5, with D unresolved. CDR3 length: 16 amino acids. With 4 bases removed from V and 4 bases from J, the gap between germline ends came to 18 bases. The germline CDR1 and CDR2 sequences are SGHDT and YYEEEE. The CDR3 sequence is CASSHFWGGKNQPQHF. CDR3 nucleotide sequence: TGTGCCAGCAGCCATTTTTGGGGAGGGAAGAATCAGCCCCAGCATTTT.

The chain carries TRBV7-2 and TRBJ1-1; tentatively, D is TRBD1 (6 bases). The CDR3 consists of 16 residues. Trimming cost V 4 bases and J 1 base, with 16 bases left between them. The germline V gene encodes CDR1 SGHTA and CDR2 FQGNSA. The CDR3 nucleotides read TGTGCCAGCAGCTCAAGGGGGGGGGCCGGGAACACTGAAGCTTTCTTT. Encoded protein: CASSSRGGAGNTEAFF. The full variable domain, completed using reference TRBV7-2 and TRBJ1-1, is GAGVSQSPSNKVTEKGKDVELRCDPISGHTALYWYRQSLGQGLEFLIYFQGNSAPDKSGLPSDRFSAERTGGSVSTLTIQRTQQEDSAVYLCASSSRGGAGNTEAFFGQGTRLTVV.

This clonotype was picked up a small number of times. This sequence joins TRBV6-1 and TRBJ1-1; the match to TRBD1 covers 7 bases. The CDR3 loop spans 15 amino acids. V shed 5 bases and J 6 bases; nucleotides not matched to a gene: 12. In germline, CDR1 is MNHNS, CDR2 SASEGT. The CDR3 bases are TGTGCCAGCAGTAACCGACAGGGACAAGCCGCTGAAGCTTTCTTT. Its protein is CASSNRQGQAAEAFF.

This clonotype was detected a few times. The chain links TRBV7-9 to TRBJ2-3; D call uncertain. This CDR3 region has 16 residues. Germline V gene lookup returns CDR1 SEHNR and CDR2 FQNEAQ (reference sequence). Trimming took 8 bases from V and 2 from J, leaving 20 bases between them. The CDR3 nucleotides are TGTGCCAGCCTCGAAAAGGGTGTCTCTCTCACAGATACGCAGTATTTT. Amino acid sequence: CASLEKGVSLTDTQYF.

V and J are TRBV5-1 and TRBJ1-2; 12 nucleotides line up with TRBD1. The CDR3 loop spans 15 amino acids. Trimming at V came to 1 base and at J to 4 bases, leaving 2 bases not matched to a gene. Germline CDR1 and CDR2: SGHRS and YFSETQ. The CDR3 DNA reads as TGCGCCAGCAGCTTGTCGGGACAGGGGGCCTATGGCTACACCTTC. Protein sequence: CASSLSGQGAYGYTF.